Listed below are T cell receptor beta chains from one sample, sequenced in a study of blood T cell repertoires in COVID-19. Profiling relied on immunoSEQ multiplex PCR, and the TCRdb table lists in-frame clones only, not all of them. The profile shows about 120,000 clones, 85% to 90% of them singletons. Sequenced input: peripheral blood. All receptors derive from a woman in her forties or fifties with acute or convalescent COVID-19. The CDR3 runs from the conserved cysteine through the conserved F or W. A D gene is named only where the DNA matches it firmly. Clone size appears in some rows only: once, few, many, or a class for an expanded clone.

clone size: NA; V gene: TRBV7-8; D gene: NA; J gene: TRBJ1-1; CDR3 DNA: TGTGCCAGCAGCGCCGGGATAGGCGGTGAAGCTTTCTTT; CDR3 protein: CASSAGIGGEAFF
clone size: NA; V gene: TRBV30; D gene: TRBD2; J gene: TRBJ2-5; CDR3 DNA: TGTGCCTGGAGTGTAGGGCTAGCGGAGAAAGAGACCCAGTACTTC; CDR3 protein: CAWSVGLAEKETQYF
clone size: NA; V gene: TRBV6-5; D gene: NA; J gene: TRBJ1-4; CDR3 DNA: TGTGCCAGCAGCAATGGACAGCTTAATGAAAAACTGTTTTTT; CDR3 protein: CASSNGQLNEKLFF
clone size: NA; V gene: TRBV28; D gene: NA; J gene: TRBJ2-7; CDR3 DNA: TGTGCCAGCAGTTTATCCGGGTACGAGCAGTACTTC; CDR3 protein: CASSLSGYEQYF
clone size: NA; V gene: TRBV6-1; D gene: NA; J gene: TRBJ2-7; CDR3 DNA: TGTGCCAGCAGTGAAGTCCGTCTCGAGCAGTACTTC; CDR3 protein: CASSEVRLEQYF
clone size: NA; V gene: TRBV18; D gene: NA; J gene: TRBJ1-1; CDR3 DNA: TGTGCCAGCTCAGGTCGGGGTTGGACTGAAGCTTTCTTT; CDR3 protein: CASSGRGWTEAFF
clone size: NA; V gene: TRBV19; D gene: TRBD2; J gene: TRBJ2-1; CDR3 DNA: TGTGCCAGTAGTTTCCTTAGCGGGGGGGCAAACGATGAGCAGTTCTTC; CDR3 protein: CASSFLSGGANDEQFF
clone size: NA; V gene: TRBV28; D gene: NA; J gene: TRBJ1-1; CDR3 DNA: TGTGCCAGCAGTTTAGGAGGCGTTTCCACTGAAGCTTTCTTT; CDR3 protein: CASSLGGVSTEAFF
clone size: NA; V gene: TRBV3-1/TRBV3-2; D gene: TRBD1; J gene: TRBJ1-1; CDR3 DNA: TGTGCCAGCAGCTCTCTAGGGACAGGGGGAACTGAAGCTTTCTTT; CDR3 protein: CASSSLGTGGTEAFF
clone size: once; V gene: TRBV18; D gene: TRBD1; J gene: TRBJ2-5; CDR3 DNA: TGTGCCAGCTCATTGGACAGGACCCAAGAGACCCAGTACTTC; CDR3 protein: CASSLDRTQETQYF
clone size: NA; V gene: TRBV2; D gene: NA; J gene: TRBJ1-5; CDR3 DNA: TGTGCCAGCAGTGACAGGGCGAATCAGCCCCAGCATTTT; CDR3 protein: CASSDRANQPQHF
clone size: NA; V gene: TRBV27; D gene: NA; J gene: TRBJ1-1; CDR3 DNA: TGTGCCAGCATGAAATGGGGGAGGCCCACTGAAGCTTTCTTT; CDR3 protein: CASMKWGRPTEAFF
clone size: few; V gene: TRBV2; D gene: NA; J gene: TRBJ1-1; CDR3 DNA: TGTGCCAGGGGGGGAAGCACTGAAGCTTTCTTT; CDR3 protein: CARGGSTEAFF
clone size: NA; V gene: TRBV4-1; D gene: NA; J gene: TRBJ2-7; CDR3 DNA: TGCGCCAGCAGCCCAGGGAACTCCTACGAGCAGTACTTC; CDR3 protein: CASSPGNSYEQYF
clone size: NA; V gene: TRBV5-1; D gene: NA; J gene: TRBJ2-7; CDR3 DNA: TGCGCCAGCAGCCCAAATCCGGGAAACTTTTACGAGCAGTACTTC; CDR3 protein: CASSPNPGNFYEQYF
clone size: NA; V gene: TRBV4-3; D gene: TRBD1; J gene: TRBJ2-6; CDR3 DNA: TGCGCCAGCAGCCATTACCCTCCGGGACAGGGTCTAGGCTCTGGGGCCAACGTCCTGACTTTC; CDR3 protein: CASSHYPPGQGLGSGANVLTF
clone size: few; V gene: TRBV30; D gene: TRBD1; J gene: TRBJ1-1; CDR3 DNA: TGTGCCGGACAGGGGGCTGTGAACACTGAAGCTTTCTTT; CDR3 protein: CAGQGAVNTEAFF
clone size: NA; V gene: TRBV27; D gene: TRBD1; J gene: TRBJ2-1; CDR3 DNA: TGTGCCAGCAGTGGGACAGGGTTGGAGGATGAGCAGTTCTTC; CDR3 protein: CASSGTGLEDEQFF
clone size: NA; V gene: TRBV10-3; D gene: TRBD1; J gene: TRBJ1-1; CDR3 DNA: TGTGCCATCAGTGCGGGGACAGAGAACACTGAAGCTTTCTTT; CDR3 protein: CAISAGTENTEAFF
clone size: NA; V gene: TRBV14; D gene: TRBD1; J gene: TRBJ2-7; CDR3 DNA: TGTGCCAGCAGCCCCCGACAGGGGGTCACCTACGAGCAGTACTTC; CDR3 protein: CASSPRQGVTYEQYF
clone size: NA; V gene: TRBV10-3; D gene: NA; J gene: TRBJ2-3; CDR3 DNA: TGTGCCATCAGACCTAGCGCCACAGATACGCAGTATTTT; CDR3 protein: CAIRPSATDTQYF
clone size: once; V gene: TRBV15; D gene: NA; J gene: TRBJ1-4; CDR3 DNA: TGTGCCACCAGCAGTGTAGGTCTAGCAACTAATGAAAAACTGTTTTTT; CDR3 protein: CATSSVGLATNEKLFF
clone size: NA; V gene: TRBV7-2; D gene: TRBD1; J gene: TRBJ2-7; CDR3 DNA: TGTGCCAGCAGCTTAGGGGGACAGGCCTCCTACGAGCAGTACTTC; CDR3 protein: CASSLGGQASYEQYF
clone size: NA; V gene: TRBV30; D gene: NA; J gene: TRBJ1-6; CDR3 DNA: TGTGCCTGGGTTGACGGTTACAGGGCCTTATTATCCTGGACTGGTAATTCACCCCTCCACTTT; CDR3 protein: CAWVDGYRALLSWTGNSPLHF
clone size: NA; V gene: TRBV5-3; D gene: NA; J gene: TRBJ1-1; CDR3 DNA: TGTGCCAGAAGCTCCCACAGGCTGAACACTGAAGCTTTCTTT; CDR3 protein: CARSSHRLNTEAFF
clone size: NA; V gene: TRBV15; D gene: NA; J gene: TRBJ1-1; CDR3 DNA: TGTGCCACCAGCAGAGTAAGGTCAGGAGGGGCTTTCTTT; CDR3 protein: CATSRVRSGGAFF
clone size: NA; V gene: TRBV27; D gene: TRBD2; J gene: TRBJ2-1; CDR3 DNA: TGTGCCAGCCAGAATGTGAGCGGGAGGGCCTACAATGAGCAGTTCTTC; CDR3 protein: CASQNVSGRAYNEQFF
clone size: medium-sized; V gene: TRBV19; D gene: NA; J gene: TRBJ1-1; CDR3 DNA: TGTGCCAGTAGTTTCTTTCGGACAGCCACTGAAGCTTTCTTT; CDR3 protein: CASSFFRTATEAFF
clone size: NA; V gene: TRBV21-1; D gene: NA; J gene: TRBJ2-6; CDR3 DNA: TGTGCCAGCAGCAACCGACTTTCTGGGGCCAACGTCCTGACTTTC; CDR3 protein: CASSNRLSGANVLTF
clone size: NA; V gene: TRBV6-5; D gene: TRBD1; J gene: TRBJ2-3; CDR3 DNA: TGTGCCAGCAGTCCCTGGGACAGGTCCACAGATACGCAGTATTTT; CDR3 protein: CASSPWDRSTDTQYF
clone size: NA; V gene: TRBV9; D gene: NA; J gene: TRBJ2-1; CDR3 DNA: TGTGCCAGCAGTCCGGGGCTTAGGGAGGATGAGCAGTTCTTC; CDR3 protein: CASSPGLREDEQFF